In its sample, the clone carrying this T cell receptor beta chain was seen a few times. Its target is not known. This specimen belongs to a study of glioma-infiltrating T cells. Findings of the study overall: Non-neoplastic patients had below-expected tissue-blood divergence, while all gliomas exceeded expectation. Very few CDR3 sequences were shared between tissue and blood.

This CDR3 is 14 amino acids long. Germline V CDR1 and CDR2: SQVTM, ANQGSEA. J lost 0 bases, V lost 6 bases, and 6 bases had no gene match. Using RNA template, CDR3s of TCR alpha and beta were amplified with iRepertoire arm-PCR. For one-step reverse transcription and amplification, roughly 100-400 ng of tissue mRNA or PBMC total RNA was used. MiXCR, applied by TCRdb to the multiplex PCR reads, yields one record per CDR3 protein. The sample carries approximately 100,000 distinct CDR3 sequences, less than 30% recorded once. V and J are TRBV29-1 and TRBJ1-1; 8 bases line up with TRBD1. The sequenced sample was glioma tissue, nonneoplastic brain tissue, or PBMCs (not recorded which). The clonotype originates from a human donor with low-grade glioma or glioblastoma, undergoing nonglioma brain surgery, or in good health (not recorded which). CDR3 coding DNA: TGCAGCGTGTTCCGGGGACAGGTGAACACTGAAGCTTTCTTT. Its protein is CSVFRGQVNTEAFF.